The present entry profiles one T cell receptor beta chain with its context. The CDR3 length is 18 residues. The germline CDR1 and CDR2 sequences are LGHNA and YNFKEQ. The trim removed 3 bases at V and 1 base at J, leaving 7 bases unmatched. Data came from immunoSEQ multiplex PCR; TCRdb stores just in-frame clones and leaves some out. The table shows approximately 70,000 clones, with more than 85% occurring only once. These data belong to a study of technical replicates of blood from several donors. This chain connects TRBV4-2 to TRBJ2-1; the match to TRBD2 covers 12 bases. The specimen was PBMCs. The TCR originated in a human donor in good health. Some clones in this sample may be carry-over from other donors' samples. The CDR3 DNA follows: TGTGCCAGCAGCCACCTGACTAGCGGGGGCTTTTCCTACAATGAGCAGTTCTTC. It is translated as CASSHLTSGGFSYNEQFF.